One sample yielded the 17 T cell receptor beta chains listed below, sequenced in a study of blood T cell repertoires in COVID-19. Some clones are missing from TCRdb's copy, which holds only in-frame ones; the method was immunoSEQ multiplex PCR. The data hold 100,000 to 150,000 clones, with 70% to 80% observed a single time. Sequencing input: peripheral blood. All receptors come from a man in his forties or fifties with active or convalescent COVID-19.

The CDR3 DNA reads as TGCGCCAGCAGCCCTTGGACAGGGGGCAGCCAGCCCCAGCATTTT. Translation: CASSPWTGGSQPQHF. The V gene is TRBV5-1, the J gene TRBJ1-5, with 11 bases matching TRBD1. The junction had 7 bases not matched to a gene; V was cut back by 4 bases and J by 7 bases. The CDR3 contains 15 residues. Germline CDR1 SGHRS, CDR2 YFSETQ.

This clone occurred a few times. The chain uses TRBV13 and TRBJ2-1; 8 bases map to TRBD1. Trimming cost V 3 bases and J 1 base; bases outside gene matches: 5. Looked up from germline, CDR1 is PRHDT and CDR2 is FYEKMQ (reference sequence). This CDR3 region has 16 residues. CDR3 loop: CASSLLGQGSYNEQFF. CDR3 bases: TGTGCCAGCAGCTTGTTAGGACAGGGATCCTACAATGAGCAGTTCTTC.

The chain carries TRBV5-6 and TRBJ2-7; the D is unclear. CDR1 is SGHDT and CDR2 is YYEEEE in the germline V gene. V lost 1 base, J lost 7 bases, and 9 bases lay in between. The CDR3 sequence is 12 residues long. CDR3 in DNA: TGTGCCAGCAGCTTGAACAGAGCAGAGCAGTACTTC. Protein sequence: CASSLNRAEQYF. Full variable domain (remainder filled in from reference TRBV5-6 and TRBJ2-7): DAGVTQSPTHLIKTRGQQVTLRCSPKSGHDTVSWYQQALGQGPQFIFQYYEEEERQRGNFPDRFSGHQFPNYSSELNVNALLLGDSALYLCASSLNRAEQYFGPGTRLTVT.

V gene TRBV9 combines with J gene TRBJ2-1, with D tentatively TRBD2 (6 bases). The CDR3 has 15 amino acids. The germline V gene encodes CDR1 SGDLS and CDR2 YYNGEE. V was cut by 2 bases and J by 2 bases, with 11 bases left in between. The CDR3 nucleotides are TGTGCCAGCAGCGTGGGTAGCGGCCCCTACAATGAGCAGTTCTTC. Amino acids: CASSVGSGPYNEQFF.

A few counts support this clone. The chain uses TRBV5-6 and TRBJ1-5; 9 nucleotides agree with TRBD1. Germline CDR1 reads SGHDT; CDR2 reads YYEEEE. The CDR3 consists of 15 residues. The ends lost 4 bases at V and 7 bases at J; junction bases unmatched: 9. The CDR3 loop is CASSPRGTGRQPQHF. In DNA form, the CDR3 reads TGTGCCAGCAGCCCACGAGGGACAGGGAGACAGCCCCAGCATTTT.

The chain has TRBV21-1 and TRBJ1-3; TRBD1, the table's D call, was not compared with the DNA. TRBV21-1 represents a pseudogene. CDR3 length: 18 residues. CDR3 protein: CASSMTDQEKNSGNTIYF. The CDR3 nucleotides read TGTGCCAGCAGCATGACAGACCAAGAGAAAAACTCTGGAAACACCATATATTTT.

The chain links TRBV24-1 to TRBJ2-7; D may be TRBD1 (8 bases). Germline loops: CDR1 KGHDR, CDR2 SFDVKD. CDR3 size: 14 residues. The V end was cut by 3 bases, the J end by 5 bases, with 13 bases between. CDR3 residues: CATSDIQGGDEQYF. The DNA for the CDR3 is TGTGCCACCAGTGATATACAGGGGGGGGACGAGCAGTACTTC.

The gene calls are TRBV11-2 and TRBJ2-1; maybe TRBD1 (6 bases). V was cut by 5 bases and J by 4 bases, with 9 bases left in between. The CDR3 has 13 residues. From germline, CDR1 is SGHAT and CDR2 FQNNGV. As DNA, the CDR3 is TGTGCCAGCAGCCACGGACAGTACAATGAGCAGTTCTTC. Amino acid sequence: CASSHGQYNEQFF.

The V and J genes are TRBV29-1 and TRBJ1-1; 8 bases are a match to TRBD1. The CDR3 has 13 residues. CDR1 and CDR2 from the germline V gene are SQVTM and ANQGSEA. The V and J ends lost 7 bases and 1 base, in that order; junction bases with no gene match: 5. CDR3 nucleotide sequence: TGCAGCGCCGTCCAGGGGGCGAACACTGAAGCTTTCTTT. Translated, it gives CSAVQGANTEAFF.

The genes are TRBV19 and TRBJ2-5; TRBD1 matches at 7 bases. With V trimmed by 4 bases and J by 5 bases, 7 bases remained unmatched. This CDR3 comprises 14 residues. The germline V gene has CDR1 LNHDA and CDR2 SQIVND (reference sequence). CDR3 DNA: TGTGCCAGTAGTACCCAGGGGGTACAGGAGACCCAGTACTTC. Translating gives CASSTQGVQETQYF.

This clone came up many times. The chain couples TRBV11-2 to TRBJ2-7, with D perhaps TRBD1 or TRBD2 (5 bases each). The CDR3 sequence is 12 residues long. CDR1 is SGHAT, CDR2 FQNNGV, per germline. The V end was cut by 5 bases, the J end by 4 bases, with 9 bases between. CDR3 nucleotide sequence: TGTGCCAGCAGCCTAGGGGAGTACGAGCAGTACTTC. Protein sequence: CASSLGEYEQYF. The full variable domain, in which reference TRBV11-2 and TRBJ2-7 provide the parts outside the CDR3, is EAGVAQSPRYKIIEKRQSVAFWCNPISGHATLYWYQQILGQGPKLLIQFQNNGVVDDSQLPKDRFSAERLKGVDSTLKIQPAKLEDSAVYLCASSLGEYEQYFGPGTRLTVT.

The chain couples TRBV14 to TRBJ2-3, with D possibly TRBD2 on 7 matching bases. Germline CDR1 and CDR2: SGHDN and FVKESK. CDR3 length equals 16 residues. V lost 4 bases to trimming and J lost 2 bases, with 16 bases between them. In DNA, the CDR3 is TGTGCCAGCAGCCCGAGGGGGGAGGGAGTCACAGATACGCAGTATTTT. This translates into CASSPRGEGVTDTQYF.

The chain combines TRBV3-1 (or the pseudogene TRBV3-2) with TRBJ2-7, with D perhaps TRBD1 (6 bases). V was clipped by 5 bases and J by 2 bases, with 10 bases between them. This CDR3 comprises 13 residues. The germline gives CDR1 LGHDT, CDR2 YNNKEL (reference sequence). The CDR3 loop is CASSSGQTYEQYF. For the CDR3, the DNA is TGTGCCAGCAGCTCGGGACAAACCTACGAGCAGTACTTC.

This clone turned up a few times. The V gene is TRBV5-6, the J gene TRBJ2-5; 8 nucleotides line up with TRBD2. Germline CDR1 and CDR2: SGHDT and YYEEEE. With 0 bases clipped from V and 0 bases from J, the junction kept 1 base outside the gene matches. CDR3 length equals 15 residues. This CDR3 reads CASSLVAGYQETQYF. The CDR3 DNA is TGTGCCAGCAGCTTGGTAGCGGGGTACCAAGAGACCCAGTACTTC.

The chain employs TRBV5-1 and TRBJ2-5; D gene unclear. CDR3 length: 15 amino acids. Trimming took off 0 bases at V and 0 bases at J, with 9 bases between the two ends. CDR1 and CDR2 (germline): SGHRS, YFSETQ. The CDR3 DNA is TGCGCCAGCAGCTTGGACATTTGGTACCAAGAGACCCAGTACTTC. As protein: CASSLDIWYQETQYF.

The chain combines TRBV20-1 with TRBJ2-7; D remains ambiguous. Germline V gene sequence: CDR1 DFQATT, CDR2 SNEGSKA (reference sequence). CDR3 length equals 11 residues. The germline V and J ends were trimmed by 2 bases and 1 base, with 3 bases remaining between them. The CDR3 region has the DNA TGCAGTGCTAGACTATCCTACGAGCAGTACTTC. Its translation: CSARLSYEQYF.

Here the CDR3 reads CASSLPAGGGNEQFF. Written as DNA, the CDR3 is TGTGCCAGCAGCCTCCCCGCGGGGGGAGGGAATGAGCAGTTCTTC. The rearrangement uses TRBV4-2 and TRBJ2-1, with 8 bases that match TRBD2. This CDR3 comprises 15 residues. From germline, CDR1 is LGHNA and CDR2 YNFKEQ. After removal of 4 bases from V and 7 bases from J, the junction contained 9 bases not matched to a gene.